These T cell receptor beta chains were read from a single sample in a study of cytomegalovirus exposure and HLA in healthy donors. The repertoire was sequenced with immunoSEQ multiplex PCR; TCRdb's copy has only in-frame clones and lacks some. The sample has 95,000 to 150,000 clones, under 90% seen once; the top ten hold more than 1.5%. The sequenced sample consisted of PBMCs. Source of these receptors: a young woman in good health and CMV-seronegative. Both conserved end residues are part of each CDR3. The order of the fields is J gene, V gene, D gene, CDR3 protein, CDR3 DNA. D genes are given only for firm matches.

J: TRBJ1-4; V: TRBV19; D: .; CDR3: CASSRTDLGELFF; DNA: TGTGCCAGTAGCCGGACGGACCTCGGGGAACTGTTTTTT
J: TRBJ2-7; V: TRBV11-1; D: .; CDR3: CASSDISGYSYEQYF; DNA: TGTGCCAGCAGCGACATTTCTGGGTACTCCTACGAGCAGTACTTC
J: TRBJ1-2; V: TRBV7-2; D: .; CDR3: CASSPTGPYGYTF; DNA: TGTGCCAGCAGCCCCACAGGACCCTATGGCTACACCTTC
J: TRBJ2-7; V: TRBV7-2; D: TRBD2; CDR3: CASSSSGRLGEQYF; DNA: TGTGCCAGCAGCTCTAGCGGGAGGCTAGGAGAGCAGTACTTC
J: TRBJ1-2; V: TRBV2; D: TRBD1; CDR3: CASAARGRNYGYTF; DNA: TGTGCCAGCGCGGCCAGGGGGCGAAACTATGGCTACACCTTC
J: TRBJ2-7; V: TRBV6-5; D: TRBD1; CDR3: CASSYGGQGVGEQYF; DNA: TGTGCCAGCAGTTACGGGGGACAGGGGGTCGGCGAGCAGTACTTC
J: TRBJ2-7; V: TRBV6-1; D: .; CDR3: CASSEFNAGPAYEQYF; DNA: TGTGCCAGCAGTGAATTTAATGCGGGTCCCGCCTACGAGCAGTACTTC
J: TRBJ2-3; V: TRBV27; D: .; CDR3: CASSPQGDITDTQYF; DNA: TGTGCCAGCAGTCCACAAGGGGACATCACAGATACGCAGTATTTT
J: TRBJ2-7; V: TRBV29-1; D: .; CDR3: CSVIRDTSSYEQYF; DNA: TGCAGCGTGATCCGGGACACGTCCTCCTACGAGCAGTACTTC
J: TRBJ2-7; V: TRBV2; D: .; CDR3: CASSPGYEQYF; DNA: TGTGCCAGCAGTCCCGGGTACGAGCAGTACTTC
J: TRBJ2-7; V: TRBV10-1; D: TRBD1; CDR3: CASSMGQETRYYEQYF; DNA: TGCGCCAGCAGCATGGGACAGGAGACTAGATACTACGAGCAGTACTTC
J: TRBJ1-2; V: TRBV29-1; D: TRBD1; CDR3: CSVENRGPANYGYTF; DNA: TGCAGCGTGGAAAACAGGGGGCCGGCTAACTATGGCTACACCTTC
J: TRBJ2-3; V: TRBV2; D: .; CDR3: CASNSLLRDTQYF; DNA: TGTGCCAGCAACAGCCTCCTGCGAGATACGCAGTATTTT
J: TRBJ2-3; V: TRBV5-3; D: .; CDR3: CARAGPTHSWTQYF; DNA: TGTGCCAGAGCGGGACCCACCCACTCTTGGACGCAGTATTTT
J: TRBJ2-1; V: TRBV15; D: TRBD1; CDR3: CATSQDRGAYNEQFF; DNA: TGTGCCACCAGCCAAGACAGGGGGGCCTACAATGAGCAGTTCTTC
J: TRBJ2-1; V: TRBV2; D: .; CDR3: CASSSGFLYNEQFF; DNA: TGTGCCAGCAGTTCGGGATTCCTCTACAATGAGCAGTTCTTC